The 10 T cell receptor beta chains listed next were all sequenced from one sample in a study of blood T cells in healthy people across ages. PCR was performed a second time for roughly 7 to 11 cycles using a sample-barcoded 5' primer and a J-beta primer mix. TCRdb passed the 5' RACE reads through MiXCR, listing each CDR3 protein once. Of some 880,000 distinct CDR3 sequences in the sample, under 40% were seen once. Material: blood. These receptors all stem from a man younger than 30 in good health.

In this sample, this clonotype turned up a few times. V and J are TRBV6-6 and TRBJ2-7; TRBD2 is a possible D gene (5 bases). Between the trimmed V and J ends, which lost 6 bases and 2 bases, there was a span of 20 bases. This CDR3 has 16 amino acids. Germline CDR1 and CDR2: MNHNY and SVGAGI (reference sequence). In nucleotides, the CDR3 is TGTGCCAGCAGACCCCCGGTATTCGAGGGCACCTACGAGCAGTACTTC. Protein sequence: CASRPPVFEGTYEQYF.

The rearrangement uses TRBV6-6 and TRBJ2-3; maybe TRBD2 (7 bases). The germline V gene has CDR1 MNHNY and CDR2 SVGAGI (reference sequence). CDR3 length equals 15 residues. Deletions cut 0 bases from V and 6 bases from J, with 13 bases between. CDR3 in amino acids: CASSYSLGGQDTQYF. The CDR3 nucleotides are TGTGCCAGCAGTTACTCATTGGGGGGGCAGGATACGCAGTATTTT.

Comment on this clonotype: This may come from a read error, since a much larger clone is one base off. The V call is TRBV20-1, the J call TRBJ2-4, with TRBD1 matching over 7 bases. This CDR3 comprises 16 residues. CDR1 DFQATT and CDR2 SNEGSKA come from the germline V gene (reference sequence). The CDR3 sequence is CSARDGTALAKNTQYF. The CDR3 region has the DNA TGCAGTGCTAGAGATGGGACAGCCCTAGCCAAAAACACTCAGTACTTC.

The chain links TRBV10-3 to TRBJ2-5; no reliable D call. CDR3 length: 11 residues. The ends were cut back, 0 bases at V and 11 bases at J, with 7 bases in the middle. Germline CDR1 ENHRY, CDR2 SYGVKD. In nucleotides, the CDR3 is TGTGCCATCAGTGAGTCTGCTCAGCAGTACTTC. The encoded protein is CAISESAQQYF.

This clonotype has a handful of counts. The J gene is TRBJ2-4, the V gene TRBV12-3 or TRBV12-4, with D unclear. CDR3 length: 11 amino acids. Trimming left V 6 bases short and J 15 bases short, with 15 bases between. CDR3 bases: TGTGCCAGCAGAGAGGCTGATCGCTTGTACTTC. It translates to CASREADRLYF.

This chain connects TRBV18 to TRBJ1-4; D unclear. Between the trimmed V and J ends, which lost 3 bases and 8 bases, there was a span of 13 bases. CDR1 is KGHSH, CDR2 LQKENI, per germline. The CDR3 is 14 amino acids. The CDR3 loop reads CASSPSDGREKLFF. The DNA for the CDR3 is TGTGCCAGCTCACCGTCGGACGGCCGGGAAAAACTGTTTTTT. The full variable domain, with the rest looked up from reference TRBV18 and TRBJ1-4, is NAGVMQNPRHLVRRRGQEARLRCSPMKGHSHVYWYRQLPEEGLKFMVYLQKENIIDESGMPKERFSAEFPKEGPSILRIQQVVRGDSAAYFCASSPSDGREKLFFGSGTQLSVL.

A few counts support this clonotype. The chain combines TRBV7-2 with TRBJ1-2; D gene unclear. The CDR3 covers 16 residues. Germline CDR1 SGHTA, CDR2 FQGNSA. V lost 5 bases and J 4 bases, leaving 20 bases between the germline ends. This CDR3 reads CASSPVMSAVSYGYTF. As DNA, the CDR3 is TGTGCCAGCAGCCCCGTTATGAGTGCGGTTTCCTATGGCTACACCTTC. Filled out from reference TRBV7-2 and TRBJ1-2, the complete variable domain reads GAGVSQSPSNKVTEKGKDVELRCDPISGHTALYWYRQSLGQGLEFLIYFQGNSAPDKSGLPSDRFSAERTGGSVSTLTIQRTQQEDSAVYLCASSPVMSAVSYGYTFGSGTRLTVV.

This clonotype was found a few times. The rearrangement joins TRBV7-8 to TRBJ2-5; TRBD2 is a possible D gene (6 bases). This CDR3 comprises 14 residues. Germline V gene lookup returns CDR1 SGHVS and CDR2 FQNEAQ. Trimming left V 7 bases short and J 1 base short, with 13 bases between. CDR3 DNA: TGTGCCAGCAAACGGAGGGGCCCCCAAGAGACCCAGTACTTC. This sequence encodes CASKRRGPQETQYF.

This clonotype has at least ten counts. The chain uses TRBV29-1 and TRBJ2-5; D ambiguous. Germline V gives CDR1 SQVTM, CDR2 ANQGSEA. Trimming took 4 bases from V and 2 from J, leaving 11 bases between them. The CDR3 spans 13 residues. DNA of the CDR3: TGCAGCGTTGGATCGGTTTTTCAAGAGACCCAGTACTTC. Encoded protein: CSVGSVFQETQYF. Combining the CDR3 with reference TRBV29-1 and TRBJ2-5 gives the whole variable domain SAVISQKPSRDICQRGTSLTIQCQVDSQVTMMFWYRQQPGQSLTLIATANQGSEATYESGFVIDKFPISRPNLTFSTLTVSNMSPEDSSIYLCSVGSVFQETQYFGPGTRLLVL.

J is TRBJ1-5 and V is TRBV20-1; tentatively, D is TRBD1 (5 bases). Per the germline V gene, CDR1 is DFQATT and CDR2 is SNEGSKA (reference sequence). V lost 0 bases, J lost 0 bases, and 9 bases lay in between. This CDR3 comprises 15 residues. The CDR3 bases are TGCAGTGCTAGAGATCGGGGCCCTAGCAATCAGCCCCAGCATTTT. It yields the protein CSARDRGPSNQPQHF.